This TCR beta chain was captured by sequencing in a study of T cell responses to AZD1222 COVID-19 vaccine. Remarks on this clone: Its matching antigen is unknown.

Profiled with immunoSEQ multiplex PCR; TCRdb holds only in-frame clones, not every one. The repertoire includes roughly 150,000 clones, about 94% of them detected once, and just over 5% sits in the top ten. Findings of the study overall: Spike-wide coverage was observed for vaccine-associated CD4 TCRs, with dominant responses at 160-218 and 743-854. Among those given AZD1222, only five to seven were seropositive at baseline. Close to half of spike-specific TCRs reportedly recognize unmutated variant regions. Repertoires were obtained only post-peak T cell response.

Deletions cut 6 bases from V and 14 bases from J, with 20 bases between. The V gene's germline CDR1 is MGHDK and CDR2 SYGVNS. The CDR3 is 13 amino acids. Sequenced material: peripheral blood, taken on day 0 of AZD1222 vaccination. This sequence originates from an adult in good health. The chain combines TRBV25-1 with TRBJ2-1; weak D call: TRBD2 (6 bases). CDR3 amino acids: CASSLEEGQAKFF. The CDR3 region has the DNA TGTGCCAGCAGCCTAGAGGAGGGTCAGGCGAAGTTCTTC.